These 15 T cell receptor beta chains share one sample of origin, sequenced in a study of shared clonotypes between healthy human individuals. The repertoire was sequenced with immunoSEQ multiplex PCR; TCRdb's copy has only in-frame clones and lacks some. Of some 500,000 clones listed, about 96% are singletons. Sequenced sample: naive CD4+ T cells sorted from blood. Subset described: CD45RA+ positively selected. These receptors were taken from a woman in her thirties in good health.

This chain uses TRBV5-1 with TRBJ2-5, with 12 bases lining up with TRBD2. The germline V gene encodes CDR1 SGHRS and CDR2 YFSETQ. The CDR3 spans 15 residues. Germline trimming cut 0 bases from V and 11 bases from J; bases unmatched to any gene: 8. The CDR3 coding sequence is TGCGCCAGCAGCTTGGCTAGCGGGAGGGCGGATGAGCAGTACTTC. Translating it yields CASSLASGRADEQYF. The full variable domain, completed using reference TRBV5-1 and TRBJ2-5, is KAGVTQTPRYLIKTRGQQVTLSCSPISGHRSVSWYQQTPGQGLQFLFEYFSETQRNKGNFPGRFSGRQFSNSRSEMNVSTLELGDSALYLCASSLASGRADEQYFGPGTRLLVL.

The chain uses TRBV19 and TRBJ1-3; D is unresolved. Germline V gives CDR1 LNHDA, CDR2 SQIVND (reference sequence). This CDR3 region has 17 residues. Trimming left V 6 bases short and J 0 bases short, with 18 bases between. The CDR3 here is CASSDDPQRISGNTIYF. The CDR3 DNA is TGTGCCAGTAGCGATGACCCACAGAGAATCTCTGGAAACACCATATATTTT.

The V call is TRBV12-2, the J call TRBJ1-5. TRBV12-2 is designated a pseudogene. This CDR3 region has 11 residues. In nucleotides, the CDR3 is TGTGCAAGTCGCTATAATCAGCCCCAGCATTTT. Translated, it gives CASRYNQPQHF.

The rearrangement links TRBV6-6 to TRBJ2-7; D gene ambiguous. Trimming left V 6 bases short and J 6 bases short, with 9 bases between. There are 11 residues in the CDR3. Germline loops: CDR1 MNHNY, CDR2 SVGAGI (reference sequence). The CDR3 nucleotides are TGTGCCAGCAGCCTTCTGGGCGAGCAGTACTTC. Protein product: CASSLLGEQYF.

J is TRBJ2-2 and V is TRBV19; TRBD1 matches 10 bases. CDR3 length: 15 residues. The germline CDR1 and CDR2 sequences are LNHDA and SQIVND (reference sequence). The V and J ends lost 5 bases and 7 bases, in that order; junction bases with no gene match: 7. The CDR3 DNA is TGTGCCAGTAGTGTGGACAGGGGGGTGATCGGGGAGCTGTTTTTT. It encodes CASSVDRGVIGELFF.

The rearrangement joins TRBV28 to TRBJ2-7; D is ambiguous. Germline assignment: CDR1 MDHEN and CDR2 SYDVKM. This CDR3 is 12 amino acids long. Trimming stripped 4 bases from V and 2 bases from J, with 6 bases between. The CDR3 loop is CASSWGTYEQYF. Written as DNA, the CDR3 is TGTGCCAGCAGTTGGGGAACCTACGAGCAGTACTTC.

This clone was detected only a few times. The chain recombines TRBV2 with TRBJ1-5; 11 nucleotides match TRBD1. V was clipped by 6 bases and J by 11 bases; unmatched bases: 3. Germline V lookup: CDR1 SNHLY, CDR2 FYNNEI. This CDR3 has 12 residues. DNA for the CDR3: TGTGCCAGCAGGGACAGGGGGCGAGCCCAGCATTTT. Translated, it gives CASRDRGRAQHF.

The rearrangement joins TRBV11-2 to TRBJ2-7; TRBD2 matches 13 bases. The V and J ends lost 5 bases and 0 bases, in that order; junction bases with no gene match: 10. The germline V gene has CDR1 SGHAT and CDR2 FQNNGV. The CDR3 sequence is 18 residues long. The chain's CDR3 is CASSRWTSGRSSSYEQYF. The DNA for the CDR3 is TGTGCCAGCAGCCGATGGACTAGCGGGAGAAGTAGCTCCTACGAGCAGTACTTC.

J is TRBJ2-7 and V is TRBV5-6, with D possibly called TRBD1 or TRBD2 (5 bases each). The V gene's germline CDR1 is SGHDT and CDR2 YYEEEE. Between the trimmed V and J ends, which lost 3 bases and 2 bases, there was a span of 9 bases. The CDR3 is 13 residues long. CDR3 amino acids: CASSWDGPYEQYF. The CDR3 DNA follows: TGTGCCAGCAGCTGGGACGGACCCTACGAGCAGTACTTC. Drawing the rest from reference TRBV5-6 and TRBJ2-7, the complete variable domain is DAGVTQSPTHLIKTRGQQVTLRCSPKSGHDTVSWYQQALGQGPQFIFQYYEEEERQRGNFPDRFSGHQFPNYSSELNVNALLLGDSALYLCASSWDGPYEQYFGPGTRLTVT.

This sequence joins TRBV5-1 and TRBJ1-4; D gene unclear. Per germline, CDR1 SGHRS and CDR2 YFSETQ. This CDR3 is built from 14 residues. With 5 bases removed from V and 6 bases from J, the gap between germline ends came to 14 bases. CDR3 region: CASRIRPEDEKLFF. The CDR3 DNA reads TGCGCCAGCAGGATCCGCCCAGAAGATGAAAAACTGTTTTTT.

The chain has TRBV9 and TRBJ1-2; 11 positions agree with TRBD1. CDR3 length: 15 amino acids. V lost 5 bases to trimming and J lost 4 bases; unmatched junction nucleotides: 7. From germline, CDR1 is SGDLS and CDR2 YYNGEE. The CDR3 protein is CASSVQGTGGYGYTF. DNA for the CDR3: TGTGCCAGCAGTGTCCAGGGGACAGGGGGCTATGGCTACACCTTC. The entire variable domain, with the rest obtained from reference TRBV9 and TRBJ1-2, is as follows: DSGVTQTPKHLITATGQRVTLRCSPRSGDLSVYWYQQSLDQGLQFLIQYYNGEERAKGNILERFSAQQFPDLHSELNLSSLELGDSALYFCASSVQGTGGYGYTFGSGTRLTVV.

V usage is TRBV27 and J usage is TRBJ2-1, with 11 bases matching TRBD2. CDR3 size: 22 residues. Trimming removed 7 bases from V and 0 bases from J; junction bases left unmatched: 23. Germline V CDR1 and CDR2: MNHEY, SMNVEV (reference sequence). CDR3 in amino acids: CASTPRFSGRGLRVASYNEQFF. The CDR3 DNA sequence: TGTGCCAGCACCCCCCGGTTTAGCGGGAGGGGACTAAGGGTTGCCTCCTACAATGAGCAGTTCTTC.

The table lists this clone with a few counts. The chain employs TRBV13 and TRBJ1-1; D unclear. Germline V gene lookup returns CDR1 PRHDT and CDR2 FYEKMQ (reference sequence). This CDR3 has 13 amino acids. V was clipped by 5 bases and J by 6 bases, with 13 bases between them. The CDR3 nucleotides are TGTGCCAGCAGCCGTTTCGGCAAACCTGAAGCTTTCTTT. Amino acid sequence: CASSRFGKPEAFF.

As DNA, the CDR3 is TGTGCCATCAGTGTCGTCCGCGTGTCTAGCACAGATACGCAGTATTTT. It translates to CAISVVRVSSTDTQYF. The chain carries TRBV10-3 and TRBJ2-3; D unclear. Germline assignment: CDR1 ENHRY and CDR2 SYGVKD. Trimming shortened V by 4 bases and J by 0 bases, and 14 bases separated the two germline ends. CDR3 size: 16 residues.

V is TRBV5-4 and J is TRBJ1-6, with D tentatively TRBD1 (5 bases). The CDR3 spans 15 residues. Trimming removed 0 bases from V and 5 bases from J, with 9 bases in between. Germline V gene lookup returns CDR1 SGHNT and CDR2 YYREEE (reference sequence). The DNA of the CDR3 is TGTGCCAGCAGCTTGGATGACAGCAATAATTCACCCCTCCACTTT. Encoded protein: CASSLDDSNNSPLHF.